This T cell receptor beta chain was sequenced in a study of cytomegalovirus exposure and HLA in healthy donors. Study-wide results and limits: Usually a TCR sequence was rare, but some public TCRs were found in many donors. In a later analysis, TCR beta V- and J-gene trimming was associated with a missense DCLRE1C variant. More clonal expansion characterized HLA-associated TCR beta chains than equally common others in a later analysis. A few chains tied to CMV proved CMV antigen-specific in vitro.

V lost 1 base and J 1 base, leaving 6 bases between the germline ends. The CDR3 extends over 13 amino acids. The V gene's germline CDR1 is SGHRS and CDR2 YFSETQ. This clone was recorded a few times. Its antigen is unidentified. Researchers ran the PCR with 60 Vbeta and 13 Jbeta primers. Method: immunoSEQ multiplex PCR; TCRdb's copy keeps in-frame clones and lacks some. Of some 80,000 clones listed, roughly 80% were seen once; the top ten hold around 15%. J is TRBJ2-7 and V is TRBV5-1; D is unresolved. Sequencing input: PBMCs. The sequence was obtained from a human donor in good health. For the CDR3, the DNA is TGCGCCAGCAGCTTGAGTCAGTCCTACGAGCAGTACTTC. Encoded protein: CASSLSQSYEQYF.